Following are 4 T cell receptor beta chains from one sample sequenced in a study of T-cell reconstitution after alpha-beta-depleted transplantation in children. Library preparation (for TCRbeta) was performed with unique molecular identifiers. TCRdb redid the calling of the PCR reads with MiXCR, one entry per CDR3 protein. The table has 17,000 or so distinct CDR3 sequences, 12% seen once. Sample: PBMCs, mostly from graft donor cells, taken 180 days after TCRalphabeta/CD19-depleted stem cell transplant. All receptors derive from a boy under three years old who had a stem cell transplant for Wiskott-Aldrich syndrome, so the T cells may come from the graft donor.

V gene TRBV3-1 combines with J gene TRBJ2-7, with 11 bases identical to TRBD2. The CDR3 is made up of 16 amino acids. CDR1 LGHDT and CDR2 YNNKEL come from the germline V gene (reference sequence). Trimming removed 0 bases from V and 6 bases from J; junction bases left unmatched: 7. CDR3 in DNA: TGTGCCAGCAGCCAAGATGCACTAGCGGGAGAGGGCGAGCAGTACTTC. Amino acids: CASSQDALAGEGEQYF.

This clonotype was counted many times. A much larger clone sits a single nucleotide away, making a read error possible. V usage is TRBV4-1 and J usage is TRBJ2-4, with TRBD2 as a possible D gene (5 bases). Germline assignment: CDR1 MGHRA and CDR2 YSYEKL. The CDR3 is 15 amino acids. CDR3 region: CASRETHLAKNSQYF. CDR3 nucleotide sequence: TGCGCCAGCAGGGAAACCCATCTAGCCAAAAACAGTCAGTACTTC.

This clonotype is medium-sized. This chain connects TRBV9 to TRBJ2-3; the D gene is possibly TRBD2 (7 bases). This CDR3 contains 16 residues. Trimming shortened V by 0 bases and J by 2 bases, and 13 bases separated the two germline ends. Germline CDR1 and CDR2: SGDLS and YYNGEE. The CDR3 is CASSVASGGHTDTQYF. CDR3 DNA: TGTGCCAGCAGCGTAGCCTCGGGGGGCCACACAGATACGCAGTATTTT.

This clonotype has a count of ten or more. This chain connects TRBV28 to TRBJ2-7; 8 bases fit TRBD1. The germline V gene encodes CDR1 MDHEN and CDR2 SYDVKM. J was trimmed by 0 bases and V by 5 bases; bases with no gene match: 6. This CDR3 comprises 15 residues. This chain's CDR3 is CASSAPGTGSYEQYF. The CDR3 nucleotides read TGTGCCAGCAGTGCGCCCGGGACAGGCTCCTACGAGCAGTACTTC.